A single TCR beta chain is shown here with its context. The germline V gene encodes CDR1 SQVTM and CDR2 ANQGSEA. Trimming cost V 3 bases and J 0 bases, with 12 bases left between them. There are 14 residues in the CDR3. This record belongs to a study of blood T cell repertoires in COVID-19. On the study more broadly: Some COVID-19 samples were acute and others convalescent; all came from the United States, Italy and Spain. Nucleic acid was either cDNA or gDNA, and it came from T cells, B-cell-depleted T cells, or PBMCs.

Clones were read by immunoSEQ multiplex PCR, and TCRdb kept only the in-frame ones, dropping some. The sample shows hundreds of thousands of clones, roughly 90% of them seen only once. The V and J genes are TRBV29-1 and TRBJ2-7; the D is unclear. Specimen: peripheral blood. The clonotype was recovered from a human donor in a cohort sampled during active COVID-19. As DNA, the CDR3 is TGCAGCGTTGATGATAGAGAGAGCTCCTACGAGCAGTACTTC. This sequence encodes CSVDDRESSYEQYF.